This note documents a single T cell receptor beta chain sequence. Its antigen is undetermined. This record belongs to a study of shared clonotypes between healthy human individuals. Across the whole study: The cohort had a couple of women and a few men, ages 18 to 49.

General observations from the study: Approximately 5% of naive CD4 clonotypes were shared across four donors.

Terminally differentiated effector memory CD45RA+ cells were excluded from the naive CD8 cells, which were CD45RO-negative and positively selected for CCR7. Sorted-subset replicate PCR reactions were performed with about 200 ng DNA, corresponding to 25,000 to 35,000 T cell genomes. Here immunoSEQ multiplex PCR was the method, and the copy in TCRdb shows in-frame clones only, minus some. The data hold around 600,000 clones, with about 98% observed a single time. What was sequenced was naive CD8+ T cells sorted from blood. The TCR originated in a man younger than 45 in good health.

CDR3 in DNA: TGCAGCGCCATGACTAGCGGGAGGGAGACCCAGTACTTC. Amino acid sequence: CSAMTSGRETQYF. V and J are TRBV29-1 and TRBJ2-5; the match to TRBD2 covers 13 bases. This CDR3 contains 13 residues. Germline V gene lookup returns CDR1 SQVTM and CDR2 ANQGSEA. With V trimmed by 7 bases and J by 5 bases, 4 bases remained unmatched.